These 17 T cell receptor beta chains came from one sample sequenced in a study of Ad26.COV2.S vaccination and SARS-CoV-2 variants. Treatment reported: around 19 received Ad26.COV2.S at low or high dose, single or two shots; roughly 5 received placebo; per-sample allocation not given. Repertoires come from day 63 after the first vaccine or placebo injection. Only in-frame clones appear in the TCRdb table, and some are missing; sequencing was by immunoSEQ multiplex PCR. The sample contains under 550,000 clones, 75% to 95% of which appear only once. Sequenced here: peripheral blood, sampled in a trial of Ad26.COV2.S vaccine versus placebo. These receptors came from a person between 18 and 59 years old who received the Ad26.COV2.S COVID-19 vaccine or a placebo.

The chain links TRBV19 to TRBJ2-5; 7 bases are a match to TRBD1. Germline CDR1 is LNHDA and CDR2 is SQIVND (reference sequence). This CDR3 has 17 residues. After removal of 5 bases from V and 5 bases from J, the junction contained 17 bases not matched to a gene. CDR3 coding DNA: TGTGCCAGTAGTGCCACTGGACAGGTCCAACAAATGGAGACCCAGTACTTC. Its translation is CASSATGQVQQMETQYF.

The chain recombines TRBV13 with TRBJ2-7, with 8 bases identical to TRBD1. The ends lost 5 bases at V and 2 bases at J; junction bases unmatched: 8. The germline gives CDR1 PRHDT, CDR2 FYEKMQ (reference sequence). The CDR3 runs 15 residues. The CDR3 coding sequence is TGTGCCAGCAGCCAAGTAGGGACAGGTGCCTACGAGCAGTACTTC. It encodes CASSQVGTGAYEQYF.

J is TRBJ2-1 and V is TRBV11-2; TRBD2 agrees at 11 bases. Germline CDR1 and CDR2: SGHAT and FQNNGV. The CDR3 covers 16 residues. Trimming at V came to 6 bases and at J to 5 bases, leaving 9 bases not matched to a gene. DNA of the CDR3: TGTGCCAGCAGTGTCAGACGACTAGCGGGAAACAATGAGCAGTTCTTC. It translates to CASSVRRLAGNNEQFF.

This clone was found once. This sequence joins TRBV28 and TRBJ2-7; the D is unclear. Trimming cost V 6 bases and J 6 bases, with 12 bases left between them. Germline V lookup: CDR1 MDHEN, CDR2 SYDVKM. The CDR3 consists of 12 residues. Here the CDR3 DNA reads TGTGCCAGCAGCCGCGCCCACAGCGAGCAGTACTTC. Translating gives CASSRAHSEQYF. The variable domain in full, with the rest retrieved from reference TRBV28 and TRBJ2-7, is DVKVTQSSRYLVKRTGEKVFLECVQDMDHENMFWYRQDPGLGLRLIYFSYDVKMKEKGDIPEGYSVSREKKERFSLILESASTNQTSMYLCASSRAHSEQYFGPGTRLTVT.

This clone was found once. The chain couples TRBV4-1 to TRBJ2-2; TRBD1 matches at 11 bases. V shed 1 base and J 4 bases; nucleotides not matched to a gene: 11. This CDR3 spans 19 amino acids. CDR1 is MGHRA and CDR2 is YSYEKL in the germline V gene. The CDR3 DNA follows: TGCGCCAGCAGCCAAGTAAATGTAGCGGGACAGGGGGGCACCGGGGAGCTGTTTTTT. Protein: CASSQVNVAGQGGTGELFF.

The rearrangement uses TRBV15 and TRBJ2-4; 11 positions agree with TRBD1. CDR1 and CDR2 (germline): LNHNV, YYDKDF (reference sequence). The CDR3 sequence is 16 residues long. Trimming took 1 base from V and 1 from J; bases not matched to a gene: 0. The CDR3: CATSRGTGGAKNIQYF. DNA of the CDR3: TGTGCCACCAGCAGAGGGACAGGGGGCGCCAAAAACATTCAGTACTTC.

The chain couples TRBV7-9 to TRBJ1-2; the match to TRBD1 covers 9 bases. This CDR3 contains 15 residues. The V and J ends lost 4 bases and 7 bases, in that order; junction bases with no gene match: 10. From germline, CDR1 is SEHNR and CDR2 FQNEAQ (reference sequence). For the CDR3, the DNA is TGTGCCAGCAGCTACACCGGGACAGGGACGTTTGGCTACACCTTC. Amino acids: CASSYTGTGTFGYTF.

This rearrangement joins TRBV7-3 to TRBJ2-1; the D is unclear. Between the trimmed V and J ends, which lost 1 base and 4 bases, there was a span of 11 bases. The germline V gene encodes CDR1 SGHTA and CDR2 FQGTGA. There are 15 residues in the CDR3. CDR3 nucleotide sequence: TGTGCCAGCAGCTTAAATTATTCCCCTTACAATGAGCAGTTCTTC. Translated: CASSLNYSPYNEQFF.

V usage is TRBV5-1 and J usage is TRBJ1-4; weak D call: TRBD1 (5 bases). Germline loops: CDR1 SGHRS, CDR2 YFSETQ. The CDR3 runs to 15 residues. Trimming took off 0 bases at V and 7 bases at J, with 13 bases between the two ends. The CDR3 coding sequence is TGCGCCAGCAGCTTGGAGGGACGCTCAACTGAAAAACTGTTTTTT. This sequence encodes CASSLEGRSTEKLFF.

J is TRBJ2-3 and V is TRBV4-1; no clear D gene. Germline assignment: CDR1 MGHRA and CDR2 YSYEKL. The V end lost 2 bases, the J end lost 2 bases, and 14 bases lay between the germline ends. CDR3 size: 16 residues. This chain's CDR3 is CASSQLLNGDTDTQYF. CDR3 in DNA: TGCGCCAGCAGCCAACTGTTGAACGGAGACACAGATACGCAGTATTTT.

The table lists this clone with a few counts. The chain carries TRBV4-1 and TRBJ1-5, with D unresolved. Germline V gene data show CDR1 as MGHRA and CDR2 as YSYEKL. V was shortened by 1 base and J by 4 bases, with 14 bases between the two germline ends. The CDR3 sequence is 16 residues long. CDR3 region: CASSQGTTGVNQPQHF. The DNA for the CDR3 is TGCGCCAGCAGCCAAGGGACGACTGGGGTTAATCAGCCCCAGCATTTT.

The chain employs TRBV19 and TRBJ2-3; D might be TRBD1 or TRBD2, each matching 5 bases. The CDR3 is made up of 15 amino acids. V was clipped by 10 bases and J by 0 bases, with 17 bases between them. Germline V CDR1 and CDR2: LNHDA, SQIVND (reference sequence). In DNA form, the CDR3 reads TGTGCCACCTCAAGGGACCGAAGGAGCACAGATACGCAGTATTTT. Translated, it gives CATSRDRRSTDTQYF.

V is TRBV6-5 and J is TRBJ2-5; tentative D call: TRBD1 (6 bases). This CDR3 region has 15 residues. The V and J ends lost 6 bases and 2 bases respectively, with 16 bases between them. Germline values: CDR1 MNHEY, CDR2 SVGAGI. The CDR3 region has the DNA TGTGCCAGCAGCGATTCCGGGACACAGCAAGAGACCCAGTACTTC. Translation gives CASSDSGTQQETQYF.

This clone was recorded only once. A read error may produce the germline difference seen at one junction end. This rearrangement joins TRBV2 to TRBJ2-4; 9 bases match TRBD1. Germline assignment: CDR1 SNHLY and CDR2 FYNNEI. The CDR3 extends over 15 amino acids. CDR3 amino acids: CASSEVDRGGNIQYF. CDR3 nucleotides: TGTGCCAGCAGCGAAGTGGACAGGGGAGGTAACATTCAGTACTTC.

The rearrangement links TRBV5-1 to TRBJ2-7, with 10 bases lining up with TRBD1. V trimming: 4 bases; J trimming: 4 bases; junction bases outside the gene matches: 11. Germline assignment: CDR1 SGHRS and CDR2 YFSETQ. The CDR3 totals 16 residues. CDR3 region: CASSQGQGKRLYEQYF. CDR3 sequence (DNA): TGCGCCAGCAGCCAGGGACAGGGGAAGAGGCTTTACGAGCAGTACTTC.

As DNA, the CDR3 is TGTGCCAGCAGGGACGACGCCGGGGAGCTGTTTTTT. Protein: CASRDDAGELFF. This chain links TRBV12-3 or TRBV12-4 with TRBJ2-2; D is unclear. The CDR3 is made up of 12 amino acids. V was cut by 6 bases and J by 6 bases, with 8 bases left in between.

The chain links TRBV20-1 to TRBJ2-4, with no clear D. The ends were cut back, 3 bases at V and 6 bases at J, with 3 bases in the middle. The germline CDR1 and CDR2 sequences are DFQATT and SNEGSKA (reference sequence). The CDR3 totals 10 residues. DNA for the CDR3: TGCAGTGCTAGTTTAAACATTCAGTACTTC. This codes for CSASLNIQYF.